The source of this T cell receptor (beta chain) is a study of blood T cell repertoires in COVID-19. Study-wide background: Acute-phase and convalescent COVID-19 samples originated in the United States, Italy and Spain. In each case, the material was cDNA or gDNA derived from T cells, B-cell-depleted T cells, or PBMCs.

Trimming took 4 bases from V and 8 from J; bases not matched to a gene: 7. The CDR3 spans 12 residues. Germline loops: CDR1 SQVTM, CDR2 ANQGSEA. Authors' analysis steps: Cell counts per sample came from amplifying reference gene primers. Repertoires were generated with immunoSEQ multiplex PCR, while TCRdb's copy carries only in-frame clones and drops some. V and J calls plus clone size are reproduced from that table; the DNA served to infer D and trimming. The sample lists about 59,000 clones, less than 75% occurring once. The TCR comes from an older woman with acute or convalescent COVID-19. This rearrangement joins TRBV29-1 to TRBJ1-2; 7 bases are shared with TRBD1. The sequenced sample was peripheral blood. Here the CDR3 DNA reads TGCAGCGTTGCGCAGGGCAGGGGGGGCTACACCTTC. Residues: CSVAQGRGGYTF.